This TCR beta chain was retrieved from a study of blood T cell repertoires in COVID-19. Authors' analysis steps: Counts of nucleated cells, estimated from reference gene primer amplification, were obtained. The data were produced by immunoSEQ multiplex PCR, yet TCRdb's version contains in-frame clones alone and is incomplete. V, J and clone size are taken as reported in that table, and D and trimming were inferred from the DNA itself. The sample lists about 220,000 clones; more than 65% were seen once. V was shortened by 1 base and J by 3 bases, with 10 bases between the two germline ends. The CDR3 contains 14 residues. Germline loops: CDR1 SGHRS, CDR2 YFSETQ. This clone has more than one count but fewer than ten.

The V call is TRBV5-1, the J call TRBJ1-2; perhaps TRBD1 as D (6 bases). The sequence was collected from a man in his forties or fifties with active or convalescent COVID-19. Sequencing was done on a sample of peripheral blood. CDR3 in amino acids: CASSLFSGDYGYTF. The CDR3 DNA reads TGCGCCAGCAGCTTGTTTTCAGGGGACTATGGCTACACCTTC.